The 28 T cell receptor beta chains reported below all come from one sample, sequenced in a study of blood T cell repertoires in COVID-19. The method was immunoSEQ multiplex PCR; TCRdb's version includes in-frame clones alone and lacks a portion of them. In the table there are 350,000 to 400,000 clones, about 87% of which are singletons. Material: PBMCs or T cells enriched from blood (not recorded which). The origin of the receptors is a middle-aged man in a cohort exposed to, infected with or recovered from COVID-19 (not recorded which).

CDR3 amino acids: CASRDWNTEAFF. The DNA of the CDR3 is TGTGCCAGCAGAGACTGGAACACTGAAGCTTTCTTT. The rearrangement joins TRBV25-1 to TRBJ1-1, with D uncertain. Germline V gene lookup returns CDR1 MGHDK and CDR2 SYGVNS. Deletions cut 6 bases from V and 1 base from J, with 6 bases between. This CDR3 region has 12 residues.

The J gene is TRBJ1-2, the V gene TRBV6-5; the D gene is possibly TRBD1 (6 bases). The CDR3 contains 13 residues. The V gene's germline CDR1 is MNHEY and CDR2 SVGAGI. With 7 bases removed from V and 6 bases from J, the gap between germline ends came to 15 bases. CDR3 sequence: CASNRELGDGYTF. As DNA, the CDR3 is TGTGCCAGCAACAGGGAATTGGGCGATGGCTACACCTTC.

This rearrangement joins TRBV5-5 to TRBJ1-1; D gene uncertain. V lost 6 bases to trimming and J lost 4 bases, with 16 bases between them. The CDR3 has 14 residues. Germline CDR1 reads SGHKS; CDR2 reads YYEKEE (reference sequence). The CDR3 nucleotides are TGTGCCAGCACCACGGTGGCTGGGAGCACTGAAGCTTTCTTT. Protein: CASTTVAGSTEAFF.

This clone was recorded once. The genes are TRBV18 and TRBJ2-7; D gene uncertain. Trimming shortened V by 1 base and J by 5 bases, and 3 bases separated the two germline ends. The CDR3 sequence is 11 residues long. Looked up from germline, CDR1 is KGHSH and CDR2 is LQKENI. The DNA for the CDR3 is TGTGCCAGCTCACCACGAGACGAGCAGTACTTC. Protein: CASSPRDEQYF.

The genes are TRBV27 and TRBJ2-1; D unresolved. This CDR3 is 9 amino acids long. Looked up from germline, CDR1 is MNHEY and CDR2 is SMNVEV (reference sequence). Trimming stripped 8 bases from V and 12 bases from J, with 8 bases between. CDR3: CASGPRQFF. CDR3 coding DNA: TGTGCCAGCGGTCCGAGGCAGTTCTTC.

The chain carries TRBV24-1 and TRBJ1-5, with 7 bases fitting TRBD1. CDR3 length: 18 amino acids. Germline-derived CDR1 and CDR2 are KGHDR and SFDVKD. The V and J ends lost 8 bases and 0 bases, in that order; junction bases with no gene match: 15. The CDR3 DNA reads as TGTGCCACCAACAAACTTGACAGGGAAGGGGTTAGCAATCAGCCCCAGCATTTT. Protein sequence: CATNKLDREGVSNQPQHF.

V and J are TRBV12-5 and TRBJ1-6; maybe TRBD1 (5 bases). The CDR3 runs to 17 residues. Deletions cut 0 bases from V and 7 bases from J, with 16 bases between. CDR1 is LGHNT and CDR2 is FRNRAP in the germline V gene. The CDR3 nucleotides are TGTGCTAGTGGTTTGGTACTGGGCCAGGGAAGGAATTCACCCCTCCACTTT. It is translated as CASGLVLGQGRNSPLHF.

The V gene is TRBV5-1, the J gene TRBJ2-1; D might be TRBD1 (5 bases). CDR1 is SGHRS, CDR2 YFSETQ, per germline. The V end was cut by 4 bases, the J end by 5 bases, with 13 bases between. CDR3 size: 14 residues. The CDR3 region is CASSPQGGDNEQFF. CDR3 bases: TGCGCCAGCAGCCCTCAGGGTGGGGACAATGAGCAGTTCTTC.

This CDR3 reads CASSQDSSYEQYF. In nucleotides, the CDR3 is TGTGCCAGCAGTCAGGACAGCTCCTACGAGCAGTACTTC. The chain joins TRBV27 to TRBJ2-7; D perhaps matches TRBD1 (6 bases). Germline CDR1 is MNHEY and CDR2 is SMNVEV (reference sequence). The CDR3 is 13 amino acids. With 5 bases removed from V and 0 bases from J, the gap between germline ends came to 8 bases.

This clone has just one count. This chain links TRBV18 with TRBJ1-2, with D perhaps matching TRBD1 (5 bases). The CDR3 has 14 residues. Trimming left V 0 bases short and J 5 bases short, with 10 bases between. Germline-derived CDR1 and CDR2 are KGHSH and LQKENI. CDR3 DNA: TGTGCCAGCTCACCACCCACGAAGGGGTATGGCTACACCTTC. This sequence encodes CASSPPTKGYGYTF.

This clone was counted a single time. The V gene is TRBV5-1, the J gene TRBJ2-5; D might be TRBD1 (6 bases). The germline V gene has CDR1 SGHRS and CDR2 YFSETQ. The V end lost 4 bases, the J end lost 3 bases, and 22 bases lay between the germline ends. The CDR3 covers 17 residues. The CDR3 protein is CASSPGGLRTVKETQYF. The CDR3 DNA follows: TGCGCCAGCAGCCCCGGTGGTCTCCGGACAGTAAAAGAGACCCAGTACTTC.

J is TRBJ2-1 and V is TRBV6-5; D ambiguous. Germline V gene sequence: CDR1 MNHEY, CDR2 SVGAGI. The V and J ends lost 6 bases and 0 bases respectively, with 12 bases between them. The CDR3 has 15 residues. The CDR3 coding sequence is TGTGCCAGCAGACGCTTAGTAAGCTCCTACAATGAGCAGTTCTTC. Translation gives CASRRLVSSYNEQFF.

The rearrangement uses TRBV28 and TRBJ2-2, with TRBD2 as a possible D gene (6 bases). The germline CDR1 and CDR2 sequences are MDHEN and SYDVKM. V lost 8 bases and J lost 0, with 19 bases in between. This CDR3 has 17 residues. The CDR3 DNA reads TGTGCCAGCTCCTCCGCGGCTAGCGCCCCGAACACCGGGGAGCTGTTTTTT. Amino acid sequence: CASSSAASAPNTGELFF.

This clone turned up a few times. V gene TRBV18 combines with J gene TRBJ1-6; possibly TRBD1 for D (5 bases). Per germline, CDR1 KGHSH and CDR2 LQKENI. The CDR3 totals 14 residues. Trimming took 2 bases from V and 7 from J, leaving 9 bases between them. In nucleotides, the CDR3 is TGTGCCAGCTCACCAGGGGCAGGAAATTCACCCCTCCACTTT. Encoded protein: CASSPGAGNSPLHF.

As concerns this clone: Mismatch with germline at one junction end may stem from a read error. This rearrangement joins TRBV5-8 to TRBJ2-5; the D is unclear. The length of the CDR3 is 13 residues. Germline V CDR1 and CDR2: SGHTS, YDEGEE. The DNA for the CDR3 is TGTGCCAGCAACTTGGGCGGCCAAGAGACCCAGTACTTC. Translation: CASNLGGQETQYF.

This CDR3 is CASSPQEGNYGYTF. DNA of the CDR3: TGTGCCAGCAGCCCCCAAGAGGGAAACTATGGCTACACCTTC. This rearrangement joins TRBV7-2 to TRBJ1-2; D remains ambiguous. Germline CDR1 and CDR2: SGHTA and FQGNSA. V lost 5 bases to trimming and J lost 2 bases, with 12 bases between them. This CDR3 comprises 14 residues.

The V gene is TRBV18, the J gene TRBJ1-6; D might be TRBD1 (5 bases). Looked up from germline, CDR1 is KGHSH and CDR2 is LQKENI. V lost 2 bases, J lost 7 bases, and 15 bases lay in between. This CDR3 contains 16 residues. The CDR3 here is CASSPGGTRGNSPLHF. In DNA, the CDR3 is TGTGCCAGCTCACCAGGGGGGACTCGGGGAAATTCACCCCTCCACTTT. The complete variable domain, with remaining parts taken from reference TRBV18 and TRBJ1-6, reads NAGVMQNPRHLVRRRGQEARLRCSPMKGHSHVYWYRQLPEEGLKFMVYLQKENIIDESGMPKERFSAEFPKEGPSILRIQQVVRGDSAAYFCASSPGGTRGNSPLHFGNGTRLTVT.

The rearrangement links TRBV5-4 to TRBJ2-2; TRBD2 matches 10 bases. Germline lookup yields CDR1 SGHNT and CDR2 YYREEE (reference sequence). The CDR3 is made up of 16 amino acids. The ends lost 0 bases at V and 5 bases at J; junction bases unmatched: 4. The CDR3 protein is CASSLDLAGVTGELFF. In nucleotides, the CDR3 is TGTGCCAGCAGCTTGGACCTAGCGGGAGTGACCGGGGAGCTGTTTTTT.

This chain connects TRBV28 to TRBJ1-1; D uncertain. From germline, CDR1 is MDHEN and CDR2 SYDVKM. Trimming took 3 bases from V and 4 from J, leaving 6 bases between them. The length of the CDR3 is 12 residues. The CDR3 loop reads CASSLSGTEAFF. DNA of the CDR3: TGTGCCAGCAGTTTGTCAGGCACTGAAGCTTTCTTT.

This chain connects TRBV29-1 to TRBJ2-5; D perhaps matches TRBD2 (6 bases). From germline, CDR1 is SQVTM and CDR2 ANQGSEA. This CDR3 contains 13 residues. The V gene lost 6 bases and the J gene lost 5 bases, with 16 bases spanning the gap. The CDR3 DNA reads TGCAGCGTCACGGTGGAGGGGAAGGAGACCCAGTACTTC. Translated, it gives CSVTVEGKETQYF.

The chain couples TRBV27 to TRBJ1-3, with a possible D match to TRBD1 (5 bases). Germline CDR1 is MNHEY and CDR2 is SMNVEV (reference sequence). The CDR3 runs 14 residues. With 0 bases removed from V and 4 bases from J, the gap between germline ends came to 7 bases. The CDR3 bases are TGTGCCAGCAGTTTATCAGGGGTAGGAAACACCATATATTTT. Translating it yields CASSLSGVGNTIYF.

In the case of this clone: Other DNA variants within this sample encode the same CDR3. V gene TRBV27 combines with J gene TRBJ1-1, with 8 nucleotides matching TRBD1. CDR1 and CDR2 (germline): MNHEY, SMNVEV (reference sequence). With 6 bases clipped from V and 1 base from J, the junction kept 4 bases outside the gene matches. The CDR3 runs 14 residues. Written as DNA, the CDR3 is TGTGCCAGCAGCCCAGGGACAGGGAACACTGAAGCTTTCTTT. Encoded protein: CASSPGTGNTEAFF.

The gene calls are TRBV21-1 and TRBJ1-5; the D segment call TRBD1 is taken from the table without a DNA check. TRBV21-1 is a documented pseudogene. The CDR3 covers 17 residues. This chain's CDR3 is CASSKPGQGPSRQPQHF. The DNA for the CDR3 is TGTGCCAGCAGCAAACCGGGACAGGGTCCCAGTAGACAGCCCCAGCATTTT.

This clone was observed a few times. In DNA, the CDR3 is TGCGCCAGCAGCTTGGGAAGCGGGACGGGGCCTTATGGCTACACCTTC. This codes for CASSLGSGTGPYGYTF. The J gene is TRBJ1-2, the V gene TRBV5-1; D is perhaps TRBD1 (5 bases). The germline V and J ends were trimmed by 0 bases and 5 bases, with 17 bases remaining between them. The CDR3 is 16 residues long. The germline V gene has CDR1 SGHRS and CDR2 YFSETQ.

The chain has TRBV19 and TRBJ1-4, with 7 bases fitting TRBD1. V shed 10 bases and J 4 bases; nucleotides not matched to a gene: 6. The CDR3 is 13 residues long. Germline V CDR1 and CDR2: LNHDA, SQIVND (reference sequence). The CDR3 DNA follows: TGTGCCACCAGGACAGGCCATAATGAAAAACTGTTTTTT. Translation gives CATRTGHNEKLFF.

V is TRBV7-9 and J is TRBJ1-2; a possible D gene is TRBD1 (5 bases). CDR3 length: 17 residues. The germline CDR1 and CDR2 sequences are SEHNR and FQNEAQ (reference sequence). V lost 2 bases to trimming and J lost 2 bases, with 18 bases between them. The CDR3 region is CASSLNPGQGGNYGYTF. In nucleotides, the CDR3 is TGTGCCAGCAGCTTAAACCCCGGGCAGGGAGGCAACTATGGCTACACCTTC.

The chain joins TRBV3-1 (or the pseudogene TRBV3-2) to TRBJ2-3; 7 positions agree with TRBD1. This CDR3 region has 16 residues. J was trimmed by 1 base and V by 2 bases; bases with no gene match: 6. CDR1 LGHDT and CDR2 YNNKEL come from the germline V gene (reference sequence). CDR3: CASSQKTGFRTDTQYF. DNA of the CDR3: TGTGCCAGCAGCCAAAAGACAGGGTTTCGCACAGATACGCAGTATTTT.

The chain employs TRBV11-2 and TRBJ2-5; D is unclear. Germline V gene lookup returns CDR1 SGHAT and CDR2 FQNNGV. V was pared by 0 bases and J by 4 bases, with 9 bases between. This CDR3 comprises 14 residues. The CDR3 sequence: CASSLDSGGETQYF. The DNA of the CDR3 is TGTGCCAGCAGCTTAGATAGTGGCGGAGAGACCCAGTACTTC.